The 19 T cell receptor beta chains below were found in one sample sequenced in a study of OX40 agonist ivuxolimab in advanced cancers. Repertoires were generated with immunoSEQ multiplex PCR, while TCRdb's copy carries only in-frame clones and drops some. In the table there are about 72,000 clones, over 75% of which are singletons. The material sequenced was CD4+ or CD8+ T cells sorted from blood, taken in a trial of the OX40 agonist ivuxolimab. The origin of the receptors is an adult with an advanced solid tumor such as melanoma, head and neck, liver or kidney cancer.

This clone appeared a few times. The CDR3 spells CASSPLEGSYTF. The CDR3 DNA reads TGTGCCAGCAGCCCTCTCGAGGGTAGCTACACCTTC. V and J are TRBV7-9 and TRBJ1-2; D not certain. The V end was cut by 5 bases, the J end by 9 bases, with 13 bases between. The V gene's germline CDR1 is SEHNR and CDR2 FQNEAQ (reference sequence). This CDR3 is 12 amino acids long.

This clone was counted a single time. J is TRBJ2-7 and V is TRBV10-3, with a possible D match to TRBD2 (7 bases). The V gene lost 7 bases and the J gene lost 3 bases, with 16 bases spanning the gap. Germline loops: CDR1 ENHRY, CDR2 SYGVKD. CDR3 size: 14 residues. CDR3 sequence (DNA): TGTGCCATCAATTCAGGAGGGGGGGGCTACGAGCAGTACTTC. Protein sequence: CAINSGGGGYEQYF.

The CDR3 is CASSPPPERDTQYF. The CDR3 DNA is TGTGCCAGCAGCCCCCCCCCTGAAAGAGATACGCAGTATTTT. V and J are TRBV7-2 and TRBJ2-3; no definite D call. With 5 bases removed from V and 5 bases from J, the gap between germline ends came to 14 bases. Germline V CDR1 and CDR2: SGHTA, FQGNSA. The CDR3 totals 14 residues.

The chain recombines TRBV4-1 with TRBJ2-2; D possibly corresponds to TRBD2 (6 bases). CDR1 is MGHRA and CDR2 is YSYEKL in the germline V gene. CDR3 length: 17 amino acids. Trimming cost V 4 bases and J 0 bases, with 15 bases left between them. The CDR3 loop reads CASSLERGGSNTGELFF. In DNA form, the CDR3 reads TGCGCCAGCAGCCTCGAAAGGGGAGGTTCGAACACCGGGGAGCTGTTTTTT.

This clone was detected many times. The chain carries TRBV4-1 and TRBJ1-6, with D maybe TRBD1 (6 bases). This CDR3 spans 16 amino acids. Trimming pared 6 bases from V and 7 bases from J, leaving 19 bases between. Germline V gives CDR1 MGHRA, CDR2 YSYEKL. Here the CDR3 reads CASRQIGGEVNSPLHF. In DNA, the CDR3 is TGCGCCAGCAGGCAAATAGGGGGGGAGGTCAATTCACCCCTCCACTTT.

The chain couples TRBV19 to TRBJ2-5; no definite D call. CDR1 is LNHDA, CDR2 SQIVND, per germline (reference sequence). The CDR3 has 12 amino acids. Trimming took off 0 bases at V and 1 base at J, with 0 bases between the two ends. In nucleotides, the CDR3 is TGTGCCAGTAGTATAGACCAAGAGACCCAGTACTTC. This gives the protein CASSIDQETQYF.

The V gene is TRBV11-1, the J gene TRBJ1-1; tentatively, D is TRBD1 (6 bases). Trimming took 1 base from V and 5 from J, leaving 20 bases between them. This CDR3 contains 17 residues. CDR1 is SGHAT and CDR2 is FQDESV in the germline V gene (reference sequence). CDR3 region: CASSLGGWGPQGTEAFF. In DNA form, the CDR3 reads TGTGCCAGCAGCTTAGGGGGCTGGGGGCCCCAAGGAACTGAAGCTTTCTTT.

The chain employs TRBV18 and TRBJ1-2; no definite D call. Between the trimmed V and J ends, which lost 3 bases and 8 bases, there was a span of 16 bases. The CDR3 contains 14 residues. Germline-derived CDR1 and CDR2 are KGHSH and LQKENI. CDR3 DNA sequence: TGTGCCAGCTCACCTGCCCACGGGAACGGAGGCTACACCTTC. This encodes CASSPAHGNGGYTF.

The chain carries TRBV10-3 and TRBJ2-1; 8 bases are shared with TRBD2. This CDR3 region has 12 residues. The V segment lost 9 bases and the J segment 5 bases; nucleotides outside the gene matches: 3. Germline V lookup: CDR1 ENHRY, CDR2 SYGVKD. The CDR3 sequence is CAIRGGNNEQFF. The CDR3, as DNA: TGTGCCATTCGGGGGGGCAACAATGAGCAGTTCTTC.

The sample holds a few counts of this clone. For the CDR3, the DNA is TGTGCCAGCTCACCAAGGACTAGCGGGAGTGCAGATACGCAGTATTTT. Translated, it gives CASSPRTSGSADTQYF. The chain uses TRBV18 and TRBJ2-3, with 13 bases lining up with TRBD2. V was clipped by 2 bases and J by 4 bases; unmatched bases: 3. Germline CDR1 reads KGHSH; CDR2 reads LQKENI. The CDR3 runs to 16 residues.

The DNA for the CDR3 is TGTGCCATCAGTGAGTCGTGGGGACAGGGTCAAGAGACCCAGTACTTC. It is translated as CAISESWGQGQETQYF. The chain recombines TRBV10-3 with TRBJ2-5; 9 bases map to TRBD1. This CDR3 is 16 amino acids long. The germline V gene has CDR1 ENHRY and CDR2 SYGVKD. Losses at the gene ends were 0 bases for V and 2 bases for J; bases not matched to a gene: 4.

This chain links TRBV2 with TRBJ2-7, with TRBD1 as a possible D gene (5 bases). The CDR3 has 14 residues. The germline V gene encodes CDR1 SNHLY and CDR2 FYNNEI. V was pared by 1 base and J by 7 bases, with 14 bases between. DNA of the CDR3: TGTGCCAGCAGTGAAGGGGGCGCGGTTGGGGAGCAGTACTTC. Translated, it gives CASSEGGAVGEQYF.

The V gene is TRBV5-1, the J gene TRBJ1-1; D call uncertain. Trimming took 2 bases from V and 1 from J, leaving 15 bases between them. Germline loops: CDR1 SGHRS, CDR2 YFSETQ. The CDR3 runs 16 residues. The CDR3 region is CASSLVSSPRNTEAFF. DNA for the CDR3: TGCGCCAGCAGCTTAGTTAGTTCCCCGAGGAACACTGAAGCTTTCTTT.

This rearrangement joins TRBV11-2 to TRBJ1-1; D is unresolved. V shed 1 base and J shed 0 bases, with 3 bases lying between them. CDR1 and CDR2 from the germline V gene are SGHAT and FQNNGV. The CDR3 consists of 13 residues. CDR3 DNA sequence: TGTGCCAGCAGCTTAGCTCTGAACACTGAAGCTTTCTTT. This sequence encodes CASSLALNTEAFF.

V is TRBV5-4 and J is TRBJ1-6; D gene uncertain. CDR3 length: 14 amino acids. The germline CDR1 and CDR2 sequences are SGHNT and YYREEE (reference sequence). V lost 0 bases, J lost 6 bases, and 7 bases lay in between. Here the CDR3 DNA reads TGTGCCAGCAGCTTGGGGGTGGGTAATTCACCCCTCCACTTT. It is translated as CASSLGVGNSPLHF.

CDR3 sequence: CASSLTAGLASTDTQYF. The DNA for the CDR3 is TGTGCCAGCAGCTTGACTGCGGGACTAGCAAGCACAGATACGCAGTATTTT. This chain joins TRBV5-4 and TRBJ2-3; TRBD2 matches at 9 bases. The V and J ends lost 1 base and 0 bases, in that order; junction bases with no gene match: 6. The CDR3 extends over 17 amino acids. Germline loops: CDR1 SGHNT, CDR2 YYREEE (reference sequence).

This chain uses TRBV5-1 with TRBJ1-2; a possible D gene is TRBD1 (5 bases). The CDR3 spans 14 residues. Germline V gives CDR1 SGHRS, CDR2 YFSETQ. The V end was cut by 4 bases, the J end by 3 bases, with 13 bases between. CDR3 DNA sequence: TGCGCCAGCAGCCCCATGGAGGGGTACTATGGCTACACCTTC. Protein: CASSPMEGYYGYTF.

In DNA, the CDR3 is TGTGCCAGCAGCTCCCCAGGGGCCACAGATACGCAGTATTTT. Translating it yields CASSSPGATDTQYF. The rearrangement links TRBV9 to TRBJ2-3; possible D gene TRBD1, 6 bases. Germline V gene data show CDR1 as SGDLS and CDR2 as YYNGEE. V gave up 4 bases and J gave up 2 bases, with 11 bases separating them. The CDR3 spans 14 residues.

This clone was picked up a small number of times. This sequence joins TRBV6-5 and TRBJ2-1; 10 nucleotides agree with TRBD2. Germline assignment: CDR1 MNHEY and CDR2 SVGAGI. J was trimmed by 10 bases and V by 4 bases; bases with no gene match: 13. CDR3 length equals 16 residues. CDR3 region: CASSSRWGAGGEEQFF. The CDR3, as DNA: TGTGCCAGCAGTTCACGATGGGGAGCGGGAGGGGAAGAGCAGTTCTTC.